The 29 T cell receptor beta chains reported below all come from one sample, sequenced in a study of blood T cell repertoires in COVID-19. This table comes from immunoSEQ multiplex PCR, and its TCRdb copy is limited to in-frame clones, with some not included. The profile shows under 85,000 clones, around 83% of them singletons. The sequenced sample consisted of peripheral blood. The receptors derive from a man aged 25 to 45 with COVID-19, enrolled during active disease.

This CDR3 reads CASSIGQGAYHTEAFF. DNA for the CDR3: TGTGCCAGCAGCATTGGACAGGGGGCATATCACACTGAAGCTTTCTTT. V is TRBV5-5 and J is TRBJ1-1, with TRBD1 matching over 11 bases. This CDR3 has 16 amino acids. Trimming removed 4 bases from V and 3 bases from J; junction bases left unmatched: 8. Germline V gene data show CDR1 as SGHKS and CDR2 as YYEKEE (reference sequence).

This clone has a handful of counts. This sequence joins TRBV27 and TRBJ2-7, with D hard to call. V lost 5 bases and J lost 3, with 11 bases in between. Germline loops: CDR1 MNHEY, CDR2 SMNVEV (reference sequence). The CDR3 spans 13 residues. The CDR3 DNA follows: TGTGCCAGCAGTCGTCGCGCGGACTACGAGCAGTACTTC. Amino acids: CASSRRADYEQYF.

A single count supports this clone. The chain couples TRBV2 to TRBJ2-2; 9 bases map to TRBD1. The CDR3 is 15 residues long. Germline CDR1 and CDR2: SNHLY and FYNNEI. V shed 5 bases, J shed 5 bases, and the junction held 6 bases outside the gene matches. The CDR3 nucleotides are TGTGCCAGCAGTCGGGGACAGGGTCGGACCGGGGAGCTGTTTTTT. Translating it yields CASSRGQGRTGELFF.

This chain links TRBV7-9 with TRBJ1-1, with D unclear. The CDR3 sequence is 14 residues long. Germline CDR1 reads SEHNR; CDR2 reads FQNEAQ (reference sequence). V was clipped by 3 bases and J by 1 base, with 9 bases between them. CDR3 residues: CASSFDTRNTEAFF. DNA of the CDR3: TGTGCCAGCAGCTTCGACACTAGGAACACTGAAGCTTTCTTT.

The V call is TRBV4-1, the J call TRBJ1-1; tentatively, D is TRBD1 (5 bases). The V and J ends lost 0 bases and 0 bases respectively, with 11 bases between them. CDR3 length: 16 residues. CDR1 and CDR2 from the germline V gene are MGHRA and YSYEKL. CDR3 protein: CASSQEGGRLNTEAFF. CDR3 sequence (DNA): TGCGCCAGCAGCCAAGAGGGGGGACGGTTGAACACTGAAGCTTTCTTT.

The rearrangement links TRBV10-3 to TRBJ2-5; D perhaps matches TRBD2 (7 bases). Germline CDR1 reads ENHRY; CDR2 reads SYGVKD. Trimming left V 6 bases short and J 4 bases short, with 18 bases between. The length of the CDR3 is 15 residues. CDR3 nucleotide sequence: TGTGCCATCAGGAGGAGCCACGGGGGGCTAGAGACCCAGTACTTC. Protein product: CAIRRSHGGLETQYF.

The V and J genes are TRBV19 and TRBJ1-1, with a weak D call TRBD1 (5 bases). This CDR3 spans 13 amino acids. Germline V gives CDR1 LNHDA, CDR2 SQIVND (reference sequence). The germline V and J ends were trimmed by 2 bases and 8 bases, with 12 bases remaining between them. CDR3 sequence reads: CASSIQRTREAFF. The CDR3 DNA follows: TGTGCCAGTAGTATACAGAGGACACGCGAAGCTTTCTTT.

The J gene is TRBJ2-3, the V gene TRBV2, with 15 bases lining up with TRBD2. The germline V gene encodes CDR1 SNHLY and CDR2 FYNNEI. CDR3 length equals 15 residues. Losses at the gene ends were 8 bases for V and 7 bases for J; bases not matched to a gene: 7. The CDR3 sequence: CASQFGTSGRNTQYF. The CDR3 DNA sequence: TGTGCCAGCCAGTTCGGGACTAGCGGGAGGAATACGCAGTATTTT.

The rearrangement joins TRBV30 to TRBJ2-7, with D possibly being TRBD1 (5 bases). Deletions cut 1 base from V and 3 bases from J, with 7 bases between. Germline-derived CDR1 and CDR2 are GTSNPN and SVGIG (reference sequence). There are 12 residues in the CDR3. Here the CDR3 DNA reads TGTGCCTGGAGTGCCACAGGCTACGAGCAGTACTTC. Protein product: CAWSATGYEQYF.

The chain recombines TRBV11-2 with TRBJ1-1, with TRBD1 as a possible D gene (5 bases). Trimming removed 0 bases from V and 1 base from J, with 12 bases in between. This CDR3 region has 16 residues. Per the germline V gene, CDR1 is SGHAT and CDR2 is FQNNGV. DNA of the CDR3: TGTGCCAGCAGCTTAGAGTTTGGGGCCAGGAACACTGAAGCTTTCTTT. This sequence encodes CASSLEFGARNTEAFF. Based on the CDR3 plus reference TRBV11-2 and TRBJ1-1, the full variable domain is EAGVAQSPRYKIIEKRQSVAFWCNPISGHATLYWYQQILGQGPKLLIQFQNNGVVDDSQLPKDRFSAERLKGVDSTLKIQPAKLEDSAVYLCASSLEFGARNTEAFFGQGTRLTVV.

The chain employs TRBV27 and TRBJ1-6; no clear D gene. The germline V gene encodes CDR1 MNHEY and CDR2 SMNVEV (reference sequence). V lost 4 bases to trimming and J lost 2 bases, with 18 bases between them. This CDR3 contains 18 residues. The CDR3 protein is CASSSPSRVGAYNSPLHF. As DNA, the CDR3 is TGTGCCAGCAGTTCCCCGTCGAGGGTTGGGGCCTATAATTCACCCCTCCACTTT.

The chain links TRBV6-5 to TRBJ2-1, with a possible D match to TRBD2 (6 bases). Looked up from germline, CDR1 is MNHEY and CDR2 is SVGAGI. This CDR3 is built from 15 residues. Deletions cut 0 bases from V and 6 bases from J, with 12 bases between. CDR3 protein: CASSYSGGTSNEQFF. DNA of the CDR3: TGTGCCAGCAGTTACTCTGGGGGGACTTCCAATGAGCAGTTCTTC.

The chain links TRBV5-1 to TRBJ1-1; TRBD1 aligns across 9 bases. This CDR3 contains 15 residues. Germline-derived CDR1 and CDR2 are SGHRS and YFSETQ. With V trimmed by 4 bases and J by 5 bases, 9 bases remained unmatched. The CDR3 here is CASSPPRQGGTEAFF. CDR3 DNA: TGCGCCAGCAGCCCACCTCGACAGGGGGGTACTGAAGCTTTCTTT.

The chain recombines TRBV20-1 with TRBJ1-2; D remains unclear. CDR3 length equals 11 residues. Per germline, CDR1 DFQATT and CDR2 SNEGSKA (reference sequence). Deletions cut 3 bases from V and 3 bases from J, with 5 bases between. DNA for the CDR3: TGCAGTGCTAGCCTGTACTATGGCTACACCTTC. As protein: CSASLYYGYTF.

The chain links TRBV18 to TRBJ2-1; 10 nucleotides agree with TRBD2. The CDR3 has 15 residues. Germline V lookup: CDR1 KGHSH, CDR2 LQKENI. J was trimmed by 4 bases and V by 4 bases; bases with no gene match: 4. The CDR3 sequence is CASSLSSGGYNEQFF. In DNA form, the CDR3 reads TGTGCCAGCTCACTCTCTAGCGGGGGATACAATGAGCAGTTCTTC.

A single count supports this clone. The genes are TRBV19 and TRBJ2-3; 7 nucleotides align to TRBD1. Germline V gene data show CDR1 as LNHDA and CDR2 as SQIVND (reference sequence). Trimming took 1 base from V and 14 from J; bases not matched to a gene: 9. The CDR3 is 13 amino acids. The CDR3 sequence: CASSIVGGQERYF. In DNA, the CDR3 is TGTGCCAGTAGTATAGTCGGAGGACAGGAGCGGTATTTT.

CDR3 in DNA: TGTGCCAGCTCACCGACCGAATTACAGATCACTGAAGCTTTCTTT. Translated, it gives CASSPTELQITEAFF. The rearrangement uses TRBV18 and TRBJ1-1; D ambiguous. Germline assignment: CDR1 KGHSH and CDR2 LQKENI. This CDR3 is 15 amino acids long. The V end was cut by 3 bases, the J end by 4 bases, with 15 bases between. Full variable domain (missing parts from reference TRBV18 and TRBJ1-1): NAGVMQNPRHLVRRRGQEARLRCSPMKGHSHVYWYRQLPEEGLKFMVYLQKENIIDESGMPKERFSAEFPKEGPSILRIQQVVRGDSAAYFCASSPTELQITEAFFGQGTRLTVV.

The chain is built from TRBV6-2 or TRBV6-3 and TRBJ1-5; D is unclear. Germline CDR1 is MNHEY and CDR2 is SVGEGT. The CDR3 runs to 16 residues. Trimming cost V 0 bases and J 2 bases, with 11 bases left between them. The CDR3 nucleotides read TGTGCCAGCAGTTACTCGGTCTCTATGGGCAATCAGCCCCAGCATTTT. It codes for CASSYSVSMGNQPQHF.

The J gene is TRBJ2-7, the V gene TRBV28; 10 bases line up with TRBD1. V gave up 7 bases and J gave up 7 bases; unmatched junction bases: 10. The germline gives CDR1 MDHEN, CDR2 SYDVKM. There are 14 residues in the CDR3. CDR3 amino acids: CASTRTGGNREQYF. CDR3 nucleotides: TGTGCCAGCACCCGGACAGGGGGTAATCGGGAGCAGTACTTC.

The sample holds a few counts of this clone. This rearrangement joins TRBV20-1 to TRBJ1-2; D remains unclear. V was shortened by 3 bases and J by 2 bases, with 13 bases between the two germline ends. The CDR3 is 14 amino acids. Germline values: CDR1 DFQATT, CDR2 SNEGSKA (reference sequence). The CDR3 nucleotides read TGCAGTGCTAGTGGGCAGAACCCGAACTATGGCTACACCTTC. This sequence encodes CSASGQNPNYGYTF.

The chain links TRBV29-1 to TRBJ2-1; TRBD2 agrees at 10 bases. The germline V gene has CDR1 SQVTM and CDR2 ANQGSEA. V was clipped by 5 bases and J by 6 bases; unmatched bases: 10. There are 15 residues in the CDR3. The CDR3 sequence is CSVQGRLAGVNEQFF. The CDR3 DNA reads as TGCAGCGTTCAAGGTCGGCTAGCGGGAGTCAATGAGCAGTTCTTC.

The chain links TRBV19 to TRBJ1-2; D gene ambiguous. CDR3 length equals 13 residues. Germline V gene sequence: CDR1 LNHDA, CDR2 SQIVND (reference sequence). The germline V and J ends were trimmed by 4 bases and 4 bases, with 10 bases remaining between them. CDR3 in amino acids: CASSTGNFYGYTF. CDR3 nucleotide sequence: TGTGCCAGTAGTACCGGGAACTTCTATGGCTACACCTTC. Together with reference TRBV19 and TRBJ1-2, the CDR3 gives the full variable domain: DGGITQSPKYLFRKEGQNVTLSCEQNLNHDAMYWYRQDPGQGLRLIYYSQIVNDFQKGDIAEGYSVSREKKESFPLTVTSAQKNPTAFYLCASSTGNFYGYTFGSGTRLTVV.

V gene TRBV9 combines with J gene TRBJ2-7; 13 bases are a match to TRBD2. The junction had 0 bases not matched to a gene; V was cut back by 0 bases and J by 6 bases. CDR3 length: 14 residues. CDR1 and CDR2 (germline): SGDLS, YYNGEE. The CDR3 is CASSVGTSGSEQYF. As DNA, the CDR3 is TGTGCCAGCAGCGTAGGGACTAGCGGGAGCGAGCAGTACTTC.

This chain uses TRBV3-1 (or the pseudogene TRBV3-2) with TRBJ2-7; 12 bases map to TRBD2. CDR1 and CDR2 (germline): LGHDT, YNNKEL (reference sequence). The ends lost 4 bases at V and 7 bases at J; junction bases unmatched: 8. The CDR3 contains 15 residues. The CDR3 here is CASSRLAGGLREQYF. The CDR3 coding sequence is TGTGCCAGCAGCCGTCTAGCGGGAGGGCTTCGAGAGCAGTACTTC.

The genes are TRBV28 and TRBJ2-1, with 7 bases lining up with TRBD2. The germline CDR1 and CDR2 sequences are MDHEN and SYDVKM. The CDR3 is 15 amino acids. After removal of 2 bases from V and 10 bases from J, the junction contained 11 bases not matched to a gene. The CDR3 bases are TGTGCCAGCAGTTTAGGGGACTACAATTCACAGGAGCAGTTCTTC. Residues: CASSLGDYNSQEQFF.

The CDR3 reads CSVEDPGTFTDTQYF. DNA for the CDR3: TGCAGCGTTGAAGACCCAGGGACATTCACAGATACGCAGTATTTT. V is TRBV29-1 and J is TRBJ2-3; tentatively, D is TRBD1 (6 bases). The V and J ends lost 0 bases and 2 bases respectively, with 12 bases between them. In germline, CDR1 is SQVTM, CDR2 ANQGSEA. This CDR3 is built from 15 residues.

In this sample, this clone turned up a few times. The chain employs TRBV30 and TRBJ1-2, with D hard to call. CDR1 GTSNPN and CDR2 SVGIG come from the germline V gene (reference sequence). Trimming stripped 2 bases from V and 3 bases from J, with 7 bases between. The CDR3 totals 12 residues. Here the CDR3 reads CAWSPSYYGYTF. The CDR3 DNA follows: TGTGCCTGGAGTCCGAGTTACTATGGCTACACCTTC.

This clone was seen once. DNA of the CDR3: TGCAGCGTTGGTGGCCCAGATACGCAGTATTTT. Residues: CSVGGPDTQYF. The chain joins TRBV29-1 to TRBJ2-3; D is uncertain. V shed 4 bases and J shed 4 bases, with 6 bases lying between them. The CDR3 extends over 11 amino acids. The germline gives CDR1 SQVTM, CDR2 ANQGSEA.

The chain employs TRBV7-8 and TRBJ1-1; the D is unclear. Germline values: CDR1 SGHVS, CDR2 FQNEAQ. Trimming removed 5 bases at V and 7 bases at J, with 14 bases between. The CDR3 has 13 amino acids. In nucleotides, the CDR3 is TGTGCCAGCAGCCCCAGCGGTATGGGTGAAGCTTTCTTT. The encoded protein is CASSPSGMGEAFF.